This TCR beta chain was observed in a study of shared clonotypes between healthy human individuals. Each PCR replicate from the sorted subsets contained 150 to 250 ng DNA, which is tens of thousands of T cell genomes. Here immunoSEQ multiplex PCR was the method, and the copy in TCRdb shows in-frame clones only, minus some. The sample carries 660,000 or so clones, about 96% recorded once. Positively selected for CCR7, the CD45RO-negative cells used as naive CD8 cells excluded terminally differentiated effector memory CD45RA+ cells. The CDR3 spans 17 residues. CDR1 MNHEY and CDR2 SMNVEV come from the germline V gene (reference sequence). V was clipped by 3 bases and J by 4 bases; unmatched bases: 8.

This chain joins TRBV27 and TRBJ2-2, with 10 bases fitting TRBD2. Material: naive CD8+ T cells sorted from blood. The sequence came from a woman aged 25-40 years in good health. CDR3: CASSFPSGSSSTGELFF. CDR3 nucleotides: TGTGCCAGCAGTTTCCCTAGCGGGAGTTCGAGCACCGGGGAGCTGTTTTTT.